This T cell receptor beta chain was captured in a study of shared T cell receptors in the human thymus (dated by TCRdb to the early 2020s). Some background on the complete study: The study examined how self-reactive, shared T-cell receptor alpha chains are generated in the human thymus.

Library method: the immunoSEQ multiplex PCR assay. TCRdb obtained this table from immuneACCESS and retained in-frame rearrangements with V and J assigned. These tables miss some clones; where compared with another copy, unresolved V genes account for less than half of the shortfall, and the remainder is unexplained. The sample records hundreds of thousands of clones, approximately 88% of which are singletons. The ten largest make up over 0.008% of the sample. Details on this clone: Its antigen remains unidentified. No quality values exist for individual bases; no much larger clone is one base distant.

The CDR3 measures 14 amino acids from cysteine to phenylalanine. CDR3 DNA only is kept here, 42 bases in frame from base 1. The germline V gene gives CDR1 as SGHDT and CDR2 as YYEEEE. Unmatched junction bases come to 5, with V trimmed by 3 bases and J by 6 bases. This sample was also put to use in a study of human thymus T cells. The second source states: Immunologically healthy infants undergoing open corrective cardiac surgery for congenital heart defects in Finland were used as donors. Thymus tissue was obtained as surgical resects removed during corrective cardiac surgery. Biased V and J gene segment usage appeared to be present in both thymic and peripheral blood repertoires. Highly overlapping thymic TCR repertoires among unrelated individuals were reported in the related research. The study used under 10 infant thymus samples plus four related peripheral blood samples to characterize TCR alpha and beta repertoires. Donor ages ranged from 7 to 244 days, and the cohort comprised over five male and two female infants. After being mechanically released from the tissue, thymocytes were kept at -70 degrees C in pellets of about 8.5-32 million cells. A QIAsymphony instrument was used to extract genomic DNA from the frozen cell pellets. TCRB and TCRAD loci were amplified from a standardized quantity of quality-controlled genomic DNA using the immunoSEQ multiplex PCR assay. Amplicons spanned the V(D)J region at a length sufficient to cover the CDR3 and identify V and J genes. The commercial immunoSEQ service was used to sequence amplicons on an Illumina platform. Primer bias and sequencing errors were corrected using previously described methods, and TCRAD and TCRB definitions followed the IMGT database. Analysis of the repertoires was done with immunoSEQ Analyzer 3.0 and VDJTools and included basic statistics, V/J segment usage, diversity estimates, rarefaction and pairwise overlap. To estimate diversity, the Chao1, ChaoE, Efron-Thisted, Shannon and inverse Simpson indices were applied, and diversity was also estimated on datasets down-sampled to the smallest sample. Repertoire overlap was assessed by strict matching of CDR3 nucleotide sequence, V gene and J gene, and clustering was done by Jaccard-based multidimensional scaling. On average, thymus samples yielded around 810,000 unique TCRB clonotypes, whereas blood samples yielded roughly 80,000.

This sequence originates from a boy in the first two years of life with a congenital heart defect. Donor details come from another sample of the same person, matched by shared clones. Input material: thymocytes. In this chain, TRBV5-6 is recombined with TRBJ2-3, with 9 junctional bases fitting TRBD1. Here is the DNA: TGTGCCAGCAGCTACCGGGACAGGGCCGATACGCAGTATTTT. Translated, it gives CASSYRDRADTQYF.